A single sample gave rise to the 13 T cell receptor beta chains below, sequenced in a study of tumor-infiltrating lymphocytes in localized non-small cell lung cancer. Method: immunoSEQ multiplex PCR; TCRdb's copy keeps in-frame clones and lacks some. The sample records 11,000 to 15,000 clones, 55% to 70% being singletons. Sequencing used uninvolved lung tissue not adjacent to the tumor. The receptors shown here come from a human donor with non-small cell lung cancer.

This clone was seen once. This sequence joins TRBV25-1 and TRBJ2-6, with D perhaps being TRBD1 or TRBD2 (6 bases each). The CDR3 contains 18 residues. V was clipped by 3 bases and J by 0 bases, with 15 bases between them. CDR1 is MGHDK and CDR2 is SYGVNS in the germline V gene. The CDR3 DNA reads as TGTGCCAGCAGTGAGGGGGGCAGGTCCCTCTCTGGGGCCAACGTCCTGACTTTC. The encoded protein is CASSEGGRSLSGANVLTF.

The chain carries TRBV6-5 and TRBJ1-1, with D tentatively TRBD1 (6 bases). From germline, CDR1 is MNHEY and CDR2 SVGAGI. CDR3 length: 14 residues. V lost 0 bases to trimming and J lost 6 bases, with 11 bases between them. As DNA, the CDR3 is TGTGCCAGCAGTTACTCGCGGGGGGCCGCTGAAGCTTTCTTT. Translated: CASSYSRGAAEAFF.

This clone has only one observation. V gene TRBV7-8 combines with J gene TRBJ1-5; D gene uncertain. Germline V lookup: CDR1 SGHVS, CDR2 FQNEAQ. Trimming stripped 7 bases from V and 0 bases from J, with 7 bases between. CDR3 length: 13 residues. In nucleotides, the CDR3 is TGTGCCAGCACCGCTTATAGCAATCAGCCCCAGCATTTT. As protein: CASTAYSNQPQHF.

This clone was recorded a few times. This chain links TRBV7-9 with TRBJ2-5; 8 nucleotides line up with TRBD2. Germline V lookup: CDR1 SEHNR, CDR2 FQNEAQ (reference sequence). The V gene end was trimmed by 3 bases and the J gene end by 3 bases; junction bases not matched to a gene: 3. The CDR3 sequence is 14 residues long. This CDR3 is CASSFVLAEETQYF. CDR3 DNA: TGTGCCAGCAGCTTCGTACTAGCGGAAGAGACCCAGTACTTC.

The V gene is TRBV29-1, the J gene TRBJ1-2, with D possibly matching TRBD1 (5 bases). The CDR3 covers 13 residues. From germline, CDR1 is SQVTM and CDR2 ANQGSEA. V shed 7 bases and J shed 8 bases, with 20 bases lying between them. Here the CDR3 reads CSDRQGSPRGYTF. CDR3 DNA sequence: TGCAGCGACCGGCAGGGATCTCCGAGGGGCTACACCTTC.

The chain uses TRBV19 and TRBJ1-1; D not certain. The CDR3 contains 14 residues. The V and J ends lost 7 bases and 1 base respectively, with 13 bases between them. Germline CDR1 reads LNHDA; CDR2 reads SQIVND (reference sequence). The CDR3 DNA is TGTGCCAGTACCTCAAATTCGGGGAACACTGAAGCTTTCTTT. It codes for CASTSNSGNTEAFF. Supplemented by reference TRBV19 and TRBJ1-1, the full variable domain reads DGGITQSPKYLFRKEGQNVTLSCEQNLNHDAMYWYRQDPGQGLRLIYYSQIVNDFQKGDIAEGYSVSREKKESFPLTVTSAQKNPTAFYLCASTSNSGNTEAFFGQGTRLTVV.

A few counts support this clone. The CDR3 is CASSPEGAYTTGELFF. The CDR3 DNA follows: TGCGCCAGCAGCCCGGAAGGGGCTTACACCACCGGGGAGCTGTTTTTT. The rearrangement links TRBV5-1 to TRBJ2-2, with a weak D call TRBD1 (5 bases). Germline V gives CDR1 SGHRS, CDR2 YFSETQ. Between the trimmed V and J ends, which lost 4 bases and 4 bases, there was a span of 17 bases. The length of the CDR3 is 16 residues. The full variable domain, with the rest looked up from reference TRBV5-1 and TRBJ2-2, is KAGVTQTPRYLIKTRGQQVTLSCSPISGHRSVSWYQQTPGQGLQFLFEYFSETQRNKGNFPGRFSGRQFSNSRSEMNVSTLELGDSALYLCASSPEGAYTTGELFFGEGSRLTVL.

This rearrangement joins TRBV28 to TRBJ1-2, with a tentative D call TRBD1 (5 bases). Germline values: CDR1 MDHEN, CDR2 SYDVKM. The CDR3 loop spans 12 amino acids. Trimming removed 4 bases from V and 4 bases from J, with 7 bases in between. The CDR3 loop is CASSSRVYGYTF. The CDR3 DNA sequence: TGTGCCAGCAGTTCCAGGGTCTATGGCTACACCTTC.

CDR3 nucleotide sequence: TGTGCCATGAGAGCAGGAGGGACAGGGGGCTCAAGAAGCAATCAGCCCCAGCATTTT. Amino acid sequence: CAMRAGGTGGSRSNQPQHF. The chain uses TRBV30 and TRBJ1-5; 12 positions agree with TRBD1. CDR1 is GTSNPN and CDR2 is SVGIG in the germline V gene (reference sequence). The trim removed 8 bases at V and 1 base at J, leaving 18 bases unmatched. The CDR3 sequence is 19 residues long.

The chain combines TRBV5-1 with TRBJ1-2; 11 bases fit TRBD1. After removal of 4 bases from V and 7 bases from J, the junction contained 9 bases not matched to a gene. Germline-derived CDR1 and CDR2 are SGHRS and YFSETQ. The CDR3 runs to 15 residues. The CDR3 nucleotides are TGCGCCAGCAGCAACCGGGACAGGGGGGCGCGTGGCTACACCTTC. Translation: CASSNRDRGARGYTF.

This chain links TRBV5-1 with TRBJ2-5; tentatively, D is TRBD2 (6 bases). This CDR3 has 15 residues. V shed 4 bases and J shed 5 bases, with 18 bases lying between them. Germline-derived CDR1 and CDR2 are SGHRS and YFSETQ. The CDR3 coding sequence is TGCGCCAGCAGCCGACTTTCGGCCCGGGGGGAGACCCAGTACTTC. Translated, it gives CASSRLSARGETQYF.

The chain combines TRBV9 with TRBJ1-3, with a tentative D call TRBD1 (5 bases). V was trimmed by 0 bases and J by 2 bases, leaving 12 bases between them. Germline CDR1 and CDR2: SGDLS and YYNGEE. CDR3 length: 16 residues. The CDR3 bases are TGTGCCAGCAGCGTAGCCCTCGGGACGGCTGGAAACACCATATATTTT. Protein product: CASSVALGTAGNTIYF. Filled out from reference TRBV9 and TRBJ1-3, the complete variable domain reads DSGVTQTPKHLITATGQRVTLRCSPRSGDLSVYWYQQSLDQGLQFLIQYYNGEERAKGNILERFSAQQFPDLHSELNLSSLELGDSALYFCASSVALGTAGNTIYFGEGSWLTVV.

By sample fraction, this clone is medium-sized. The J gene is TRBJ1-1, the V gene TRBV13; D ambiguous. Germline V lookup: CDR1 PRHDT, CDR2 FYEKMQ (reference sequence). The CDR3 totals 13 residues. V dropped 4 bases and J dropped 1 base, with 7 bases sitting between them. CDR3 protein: CASSYSGNTEAFF. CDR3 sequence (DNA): TGTGCCAGCAGCTATAGCGGGAACACTGAAGCTTTCTTT.